A single sample gave rise to the 20 T cell receptor beta chains below, sequenced in a study of breast tumors, draining lymph nodes, adjacent tissues. One entry per CDR3 protein results from TCRdb running MiXCR on the multiplex PCR reads. The sample lists around 130,000 distinct CDR3 sequences, 21% seen once, with 2% to 2.5% in the top ten. Samples came from axillary lymph nodes draining the breast cancer. Sequencing input: axillary lymph node tissue. These receptor sequences come from a female donor with breast cancer. Some clones in this sample may be carry-over from other donors' samples.

The CDR3 bases are TGTGCCAGCAGTCCGGAACAGATGAGCTCCTACAATGAGCAGTTCTTC. Its protein product is CASSPEQMSSYNEQFF. The chain links TRBV6-5 to TRBJ2-1; D unclear. Germline V gene lookup returns CDR1 MNHEY and CDR2 SVGAGI. The CDR3 sequence is 16 residues long. The V gene lost 5 bases and the J gene lost 0 bases, with 14 bases spanning the gap.

This clonotype was recorded at least ten times. The rearrangement links TRBV5-6 to TRBJ1-2; TRBD1 agrees at 9 bases. The CDR3 extends over 17 amino acids. CDR1 is SGHDT, CDR2 YYEEEE, per germline. V was clipped by 4 bases and J by 3 bases; unmatched bases: 13. CDR3 residues: CASSEGLTGTGYYGYTF. DNA of the CDR3: TGTGCCAGCAGCGAGGGGCTTACCGGGACAGGGTACTATGGCTACACCTTC.

This clonotype was found a few times. This may come from a read error, since a much larger clone is one base off. The chain has TRBV5-1 and TRBJ2-2; D is undetermined. Germline CDR1 and CDR2: SGHRS and YFSETQ. The V end was cut by 4 bases, the J end by 5 bases, with 15 bases between. CDR3 length: 15 amino acids. The CDR3 protein is CASSPRSERTGELFF. In DNA form, the CDR3 reads TGCGCCAGCAGCCCCCGCAGTGAGCGTACCGGGGAGCTGTTTTTT.

The table lists this clonotype with many counts. The J gene is TRBJ1-5, the V gene TRBV19; no clear D gene. CDR3 length: 13 residues. Trimming took 5 bases from V and 5 from J, leaving 10 bases between them. Germline CDR1 is LNHDA and CDR2 is SQIVND (reference sequence). The CDR3 loop is CASSATRDQPQHF. The CDR3 DNA reads as TGTGCCAGTAGTGCGACCAGAGATCAGCCCCAGCATTTT.

This clonotype was seen only once. The chain combines TRBV7-2 with TRBJ1-1; no definite D call. CDR1 and CDR2 from the germline V gene are SGHTA and FQGNSA. The CDR3 loop spans 13 amino acids. Deletions cut 4 bases from V and 0 bases from J, with 6 bases between. For the CDR3, the DNA is TGTGCCAGCAGCTCCGTCCTGAACACTGAAGCTTTCTTT. This gives the protein CASSSVLNTEAFF.

This clonotype appeared many times. The genes are TRBV10-3 and TRBJ1-2; D remains unclear. This CDR3 spans 14 amino acids. Germline CDR1 and CDR2: ENHRY and SYGVKD. Deletions cut 3 bases from V and 2 bases from J, with 10 bases between. The CDR3 here is CAISDWEYNYGYTF. In DNA form, the CDR3 reads TGTGCCATCAGTGACTGGGAGTACAACTATGGCTACACCTTC.

This clonotype was counted many times. The J gene is TRBJ1-4, the V gene TRBV6-1; D perhaps matches TRBD1 (6 bases). CDR3 length equals 15 residues. Between the trimmed V and J ends, which lost 3 bases and 6 bases, there was a span of 14 bases. Per germline, CDR1 MNHNS and CDR2 SASEGT. The CDR3 here is CASSDLGGADEKLFF. The CDR3 region has the DNA TGTGCCAGCAGTGATTTAGGGGGGGCGGATGAAAAACTGTTTTTT.

V gene TRBV6-1 combines with J gene TRBJ2-6; perhaps TRBD1 as D (6 bases). V dropped 7 bases and J dropped 0 bases, with 16 bases sitting between them. CDR3 length: 17 residues. From germline, CDR1 is MNHNS and CDR2 SASEGT. The CDR3 nucleotides read TGTGCCAGCACCCCCCCACAGGGCAGCTCTGGGGCCAACGTCCTGACTTTC. Its protein product is CASTPPQGSSGANVLTF.

This clonotype was observed at least ten times. The chain employs TRBV2 and TRBJ2-1; D is undetermined. Germline V CDR1 and CDR2: SNHLY, FYNNEI. V was pared by 3 bases and J by 0 bases, with 9 bases between. The CDR3 covers 15 residues. The CDR3 bases are TGTGCCAGCAGTGACCGGCGATACTCCTACAATGAGCAGTTCTTC. As protein: CASSDRRYSYNEQFF.

To note about this clonotype: A clone one base away is much larger, so this may be a read error. The chain employs TRBV6-6 and TRBJ2-1, with D unresolved. The CDR3 covers 12 residues. CDR1 and CDR2 (germline): MNHNY, SVGAGI (reference sequence). The chain's CDR3 is CASCYIADEQFF. Written as DNA, the CDR3 is TGTGCCAGCTGTTACATTGCGGATGAGCAGTTCTTC.

The V call is TRBV6-6, the J call TRBJ2-5, with 9 bases matching TRBD2. V dropped 6 bases and J dropped 4; count of bases not matched to a gene: 6. CDR1 and CDR2 from the germline V gene are MNHNY and SVGAGI (reference sequence). The CDR3 runs 14 residues. CDR3 sequence: CASRGSGRSETQYF. In nucleotides, the CDR3 is TGTGCCAGCAGAGGTAGCGGGAGATCAGAGACCCAGTACTTC.

This clonotype was observed at least ten times. The rearrangement joins TRBV29-1 to TRBJ1-5; D unresolved. CDR3 length equals 13 residues. Germline V gene data show CDR1 as SQVTM and CDR2 as ANQGSEA. Trimming took off 6 bases at V and 6 bases at J, with 15 bases between the two ends. CDR3 amino acids: CSVIWGWGQPQHF. For the CDR3, the DNA is TGCAGCGTAATCTGGGGTTGGGGTCAGCCCCAGCATTTT.

This clonotype showed up many times. V usage is TRBV11-2 and J usage is TRBJ2-3; no firm D call. Germline V gives CDR1 SGHAT, CDR2 FQNNGV. Trimming shortened V by 5 bases and J by 1 base, and 13 bases separated the two germline ends. CDR3 length equals 15 residues. CDR3 amino acids: CASSVSPLGTDTQYF. The CDR3 DNA follows: TGTGCCAGCAGCGTCTCCCCCCTCGGCACAGATACGCAGTATTTT.

The table lists this clonotype with a few counts. A read error is possible here, since a much larger clone lies one base away. This chain links TRBV20-1 with TRBJ2-1; D gene unclear. The CDR3 loop spans 13 amino acids. Germline V gives CDR1 DFQATT, CDR2 SNEGSKA (reference sequence). V lost 1 base and J lost 9, with 13 bases in between. The CDR3 here is CSARGGRSGEQFF. The CDR3 nucleotides read TGCAGTGCTAGAGGAGGCCGTTCGGGTGAGCAGTTCTTC.

This clonotype has ten or more counts. This rearrangement joins TRBV10-1 to TRBJ2-5; D is ambiguous. The CDR3 runs to 13 residues. Trimming removed 4 bases at V and 5 bases at J, with 11 bases between. The germline gives CDR1 WNHNN, CDR2 SYGVQD (reference sequence). CDR3 in amino acids: CASSGIPGETQYF. CDR3 DNA: TGCGCCAGCAGTGGGATACCCGGGGAGACCCAGTACTTC.

Notes on this clonotype: A much larger clone differs by one base, so this may be a read error. The chain employs TRBV29-1 and TRBJ1-2; 8 positions match TRBD1. Germline V lookup: CDR1 SQVTM, CDR2 ANQGSEA. CDR3 length equals 14 residues. V was pared by 6 bases and J by 12 bases, with 18 bases of the junction left unmatched. The CDR3 loop is CSVIGADRAGGHTF. The CDR3 coding sequence is TGCAGCGTCATCGGGGCGGACAGGGCAGGAGGCCACACCTTC.

This clonotype was recorded many times. The chain couples TRBV5-8 to TRBJ2-3, with D possibly TRBD1 on 5 matching bases. This CDR3 has 15 residues. The germline V gene has CDR1 SGHTS and CDR2 YDEGEE. V was pared by 0 bases and J by 6 bases, with 14 bases between. In DNA, the CDR3 is TGTGCCAGCAGCTTGGAAGGGGTGGGCTTGGATACGCAGTATTTT. Translating gives CASSLEGVGLDTQYF.

This clonotype was seen repeatedly, ten times or more. The chain joins TRBV29-1 to TRBJ1-2, with TRBD1 as a possible D gene (5 bases). This CDR3 contains 13 residues. Trimming took off 4 bases at V and 4 bases at J, with 13 bases between the two ends. In germline, CDR1 is SQVTM, CDR2 ANQGSEA. In nucleotides, the CDR3 is TGCAGCGTTGTTGGGACGGAAACCTATGGCTACACCTTC. Its translation is CSVVGTETYGYTF. Variable domain in full (rest from reference TRBV29-1 and TRBJ1-2): SAVISQKPSRDICQRGTSLTIQCQVDSQVTMMFWYRQQPGQSLTLIATANQGSEATYESGFVIDKFPISRPNLTFSTLTVSNMSPEDSSIYLCSVVGTETYGYTFGSGTRLTVV.

Remarks on this clonotype: A clone one base away is much larger, so this may be a read error. The chain employs TRBV18 and TRBJ1-6; TRBD1 aligns across 8 bases. There are 15 residues in the CDR3. Germline assignment: CDR1 KGHSH and CDR2 LQKENI. CDR3 sequence: CASPPQGGGESPLHF. The CDR3 nucleotides are TGTGCCAGCCCACCACAGGGGGGAGGAGAGTCACCCCTCCACTTT.

About this clonotype: This may be a read error, as it is one base from a much larger clone. V and J are TRBV7-7 and TRBJ2-1; D perhaps matches TRBD1 (5 bases). The CDR3 is made up of 15 amino acids. The germline CDR1 and CDR2 sequences are SSHAT and FNYEAQ (reference sequence). As DNA, the CDR3 is TGTGCTAGCAGTCCCAACAGGAGCTCCTACAATGAGCAGTTCTTC. It translates to CASSPNRSSYNEQFF.